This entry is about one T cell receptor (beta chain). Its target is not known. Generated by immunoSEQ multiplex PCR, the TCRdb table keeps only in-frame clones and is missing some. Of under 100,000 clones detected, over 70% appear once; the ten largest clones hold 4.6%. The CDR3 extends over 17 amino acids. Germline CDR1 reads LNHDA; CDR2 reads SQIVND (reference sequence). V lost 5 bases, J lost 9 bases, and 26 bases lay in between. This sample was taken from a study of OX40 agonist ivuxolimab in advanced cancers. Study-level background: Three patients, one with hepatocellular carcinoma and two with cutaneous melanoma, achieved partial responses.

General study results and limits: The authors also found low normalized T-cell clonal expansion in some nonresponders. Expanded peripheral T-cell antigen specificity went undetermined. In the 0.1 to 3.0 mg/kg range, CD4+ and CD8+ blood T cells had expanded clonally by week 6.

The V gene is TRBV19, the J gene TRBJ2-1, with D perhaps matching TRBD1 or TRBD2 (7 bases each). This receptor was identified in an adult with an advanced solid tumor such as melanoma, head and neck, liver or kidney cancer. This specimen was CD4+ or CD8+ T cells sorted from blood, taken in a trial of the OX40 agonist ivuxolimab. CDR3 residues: CASSLATSAQGGAEQFF. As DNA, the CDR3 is TGTGCCAGTAGTCTCGCTACTAGCGCCCAGGGGGGTGCTGAGCAGTTCTTC.